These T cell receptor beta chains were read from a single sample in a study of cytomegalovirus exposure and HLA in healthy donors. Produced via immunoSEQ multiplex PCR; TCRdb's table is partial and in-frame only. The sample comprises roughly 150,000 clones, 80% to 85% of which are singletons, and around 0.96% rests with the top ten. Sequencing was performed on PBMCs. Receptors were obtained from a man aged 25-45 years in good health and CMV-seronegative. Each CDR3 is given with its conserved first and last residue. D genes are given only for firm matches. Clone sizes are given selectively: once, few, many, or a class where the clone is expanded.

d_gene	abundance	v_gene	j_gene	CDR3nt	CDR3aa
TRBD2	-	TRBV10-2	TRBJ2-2	TGCGCCAGCACGGGGCTAGCGGGGATGAACACCGGGGAGCTGTTTTTT	CASTGLAGMNTGELFF
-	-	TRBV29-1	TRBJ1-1	TGCAGCGTAGGGAGGTTGGTGGCTGAAGCTTTCTTT	CSVGRLVAEAFF
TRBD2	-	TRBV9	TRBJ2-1	TGTGCCAGCAGCCCTAGCGGGGAAAACTACAATGAGCAGTTCTTC	CASSPSGENYNEQFF
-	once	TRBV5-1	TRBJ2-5	TGCGCCAGCAGCTTGGGACACATAATTCAAGAGACCCAGTACTTC	CASSLGHIIQETQYF
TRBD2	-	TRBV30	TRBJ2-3	TGTGCCTGGAGTGCACTAGCGGGGGGGTATACGCAGTATTTT	CAWSALAGGYTQYF
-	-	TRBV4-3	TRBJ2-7	TGCGCCAGCAGCCAAGTTCGGGGGAGAGAGCAGTACTTC	CASSQVRGREQYF
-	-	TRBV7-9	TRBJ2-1	TGTGCCAGCAGCTTAGCCCGCGGGGGCTATGAGCAGTTCTTC	CASSLARGGYEQFF
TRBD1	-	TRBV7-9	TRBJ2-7	TGTGCCAGCAGCCGACCCCCCGGGACAGGGATATACGAGCAGTACTTC	CASSRPPGTGIYEQYF
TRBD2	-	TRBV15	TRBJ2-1	TGTGCCACCAGCTCCGGAGGAGCGGGAAGGATGGGTGAGCAGTTCTTC	CATSSGGAGRMGEQFF
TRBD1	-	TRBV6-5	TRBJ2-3	TGTGCCAGCAGTTTAGGGCAGGGGGCGACAGATACGCAGTATTTT	CASSLGQGATDTQYF
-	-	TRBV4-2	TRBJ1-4	TGTGCCAGCAGCCAAGATACAGTCAATGAAAAACTGTTTTTT	CASSQDTVNEKLFF
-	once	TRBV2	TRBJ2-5	TGTGCCAGCAGTGAACAGGGAAGCTGGCAAGAGACCCAGTACTTC	CASSEQGSWQETQYF
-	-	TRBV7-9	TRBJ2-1	TGTGCCAGCAGCCACCGGGACTCCCAGGCCTATGAGCAGTTCTTC	CASSHRDSQAYEQFF
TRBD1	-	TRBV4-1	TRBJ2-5	TGCGCCAGCAGCCAGTCAGGGGGTGGGGAGACCCAGTACTTC	CASSQSGGGETQYF
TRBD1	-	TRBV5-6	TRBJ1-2	TGTGCCAGCAGCGGTACGGGACAGGGGCAGGTTGGCTACACCTTC	CASSGTGQGQVGYTF
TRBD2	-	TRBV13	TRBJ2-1	TGTGCCAGCAGCCACGTCCCGGGACTAGCGGGAGAAGTACACAATGAGCAGTTCTTC	CASSHVPGLAGEVHNEQFF
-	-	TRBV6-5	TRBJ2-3	TGTGCCAGCAAGTATGTTTTGGTGGGGGCTACGCAGTATTTT	CASKYVLVGATQYF
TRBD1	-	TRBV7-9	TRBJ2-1	TGTGCCAGCAGCCCACTCGACAGGGCCTCCTACAATGAGCAGTTCTTC	CASSPLDRASYNEQFF
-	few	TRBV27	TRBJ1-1	TGTGCCAGCAGTTTCCTGATAGAGGGCACTGAAGCTTTCTTT	CASSFLIEGTEAFF
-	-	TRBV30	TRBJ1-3	TGTGCCTGGAGGGAGAGCTCTGGAAACACCATATATTTT	CAWRESSGNTIYF
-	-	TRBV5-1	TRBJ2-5	TGCGCCAGCAGCTCCAACCAAGAGACCCAGTACTTC	CASSSNQETQYF
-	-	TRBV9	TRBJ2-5	TGTGCCAGCAGCCCCGTCAGGCAAGAGACCCAGTACTTC	CASSPVRQETQYF
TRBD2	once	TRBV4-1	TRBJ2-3	TGCGCCAGCAGCCAATACGGGGGGGGATCTACAGATACGCAGTATTTT	CASSQYGGGSTDTQYF
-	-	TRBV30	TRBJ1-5	TGTGCCTGGAGAGCCAGAGGGGAGGGCAATCAGCCCCAGCATTTT	CAWRARGEGNQPQHF
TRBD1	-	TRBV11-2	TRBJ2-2	TGTGCCAGCAGCTTAGTTGGGACAGAGTTCGCGAACACCGGGGAGCTGTTTTTT	CASSLVGTEFANTGELFF
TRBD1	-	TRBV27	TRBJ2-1	TGTGCCAGCAGTACCTACAGGGGAAGCTCTTACAATGAGCAGTTCTTC	CASSTYRGSSYNEQFF
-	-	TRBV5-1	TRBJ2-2	TGCGCCAGCAGCTTGGAGCGAGGGAGCGGGACCGGGGAGCTGTTTTTT	CASSLERGSGTGELFF
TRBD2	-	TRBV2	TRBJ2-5	TGTGCCAGCAGTCCGGGACTAGCGGGGAGGAACCAGTACTTC	CASSPGLAGRNQYF
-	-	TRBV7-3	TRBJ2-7	TGTGCCAGCAGCTTCGGTCCGAACCGCGAGCAGTACTTC	CASSFGPNREQYF
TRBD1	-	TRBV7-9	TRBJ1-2	TGTGCCAGCAGCTTAGGGTTCCCAGGGGGCCATGGCTACACCTTC	CASSLGFPGGHGYTF
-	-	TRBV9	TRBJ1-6	TGTGCCAGCAGCTTGGGGAGTTCACCCCTCCACTTT	CASSLGSSPLHF